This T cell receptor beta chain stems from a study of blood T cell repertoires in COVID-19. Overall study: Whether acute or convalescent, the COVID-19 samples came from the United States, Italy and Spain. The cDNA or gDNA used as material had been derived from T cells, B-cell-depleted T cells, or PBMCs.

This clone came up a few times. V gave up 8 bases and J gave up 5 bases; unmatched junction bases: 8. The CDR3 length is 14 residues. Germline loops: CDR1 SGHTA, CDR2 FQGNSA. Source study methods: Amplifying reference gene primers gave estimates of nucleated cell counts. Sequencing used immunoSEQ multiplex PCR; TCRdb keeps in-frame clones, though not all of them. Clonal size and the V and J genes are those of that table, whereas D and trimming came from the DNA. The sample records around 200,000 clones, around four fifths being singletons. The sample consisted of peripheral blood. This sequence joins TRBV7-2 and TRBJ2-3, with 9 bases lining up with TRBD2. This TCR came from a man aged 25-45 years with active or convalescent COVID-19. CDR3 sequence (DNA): TGTGCCAGCCATACGGGCGGGAGGGTAGATACGCAGTATTTT. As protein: CASHTGGRVDTQYF.